What follows are 17 T cell receptor beta chains derived from one specimen sequenced in a study of blood T cell repertoires in COVID-19. Sequenced by immunoSEQ multiplex PCR; TCRdb stores in-frame clones only, minus some. The sample holds some 180,000 clones; roughly 76% are singletons and the top ten take 9.5% to 11%. The sample taken for sequencing was peripheral blood. The receptors were sampled from a woman in her thirties or forties with COVID-19, enrolled during active disease.

The chain has TRBV7-9 and TRBJ2-5; TRBD2 matches at 15 bases. The V gene end was trimmed by 7 bases and the J gene end by 2 bases; junction bases not matched to a gene: 11. Germline V gene sequence: CDR1 SEHNR, CDR2 FQNEAQ (reference sequence). The CDR3 extends over 18 amino acids. CDR3: CASTPGTSGRIGQETQYF. For the CDR3, the DNA is TGTGCCAGCACGCCCGGGACTAGCGGGAGGATAGGGCAAGAGACCCAGTACTTC.

This clone has more than one count but fewer than ten. CDR3 sequence reads: CASSLQHQETQYF. The CDR3, as DNA: TGTGCCAGCTCACTACAACACCAAGAGACCCAGTACTTC. The chain uses TRBV18 and TRBJ2-5; D gene ambiguous. CDR3 length equals 13 residues. V lost 4 bases and J lost 0, with 6 bases in between. Germline V gene sequence: CDR1 KGHSH, CDR2 LQKENI.

The chain employs TRBV5-8 and TRBJ2-2, with D perhaps matching TRBD2 (5 bases). CDR1 SGHTS and CDR2 YDEGEE come from the germline V gene. The CDR3 extends over 15 amino acids. V was clipped by 9 bases and J by 5 bases, with 20 bases between them. CDR3 region: CANPRRSRRTGELFF. Here the CDR3 DNA reads TGTGCCAACCCACGGAGGAGTAGACGGACCGGGGAGCTGTTTTTT.

V is TRBV18 and J is TRBJ2-5, with 9 bases lining up with TRBD1. With V trimmed by 4 bases and J by 2 bases, 2 bases remained unmatched. The CDR3 is made up of 14 amino acids. Germline lookup yields CDR1 KGHSH and CDR2 LQKENI. The CDR3 region has the DNA TGTGCCAGCTCACGCGGGACAGGGCAAGAGACCCAGTACTTC. Encoded protein: CASSRGTGQETQYF.

The gene calls are TRBV7-8 and TRBJ2-1; unclear D gene. V was trimmed by 5 bases and J by 7 bases, leaving 9 bases between them. Germline values: CDR1 SGHVS, CDR2 FQNEAQ. There are 12 residues in the CDR3. The CDR3 loop is CASSLRVNEQFF. CDR3 sequence (DNA): TGTGCCAGCAGCCTCCGGGTGAATGAGCAGTTCTTC.

V gene TRBV30 combines with J gene TRBJ1-6; D might be TRBD1 (6 bases). CDR3 length: 14 residues. With 2 bases removed from V and 7 bases from J, the gap between germline ends came to 12 bases. Germline CDR1 and CDR2: GTSNPN and SVGIG (reference sequence). The CDR3 DNA follows: TGTGCCTGGAGTTACGGGACACAGAATTCACCCCTCCACTTT. Translated, it gives CAWSYGTQNSPLHF.

V usage is TRBV19 and J usage is TRBJ2-1, with TRBD2 matching 8 bases. The V gene's germline CDR1 is LNHDA and CDR2 SQIVND (reference sequence). The V gene end was trimmed by 7 bases and the J gene end by 10 bases; junction bases not matched to a gene: 15. This CDR3 is built from 15 residues. The chain's CDR3 is CASNPTSGTRGEQFF. The DNA for the CDR3 is TGTGCCAGTAACCCAACTAGCGGTACCCGCGGGGAGCAGTTCTTC.

The J gene is TRBJ2-5, the V gene TRBV11-2, with TRBD1 matching 9 bases. The J segment lost 5 bases and the V segment lost 6 bases, leaving 7 bases of the junction unmatched. There are 14 residues in the CDR3. Germline-derived CDR1 and CDR2 are SGHAT and FQNNGV. The CDR3 loop reads CASRKQGAVETQYF. Written as DNA, the CDR3 is TGTGCCAGCAGGAAACAGGGGGCAGTTGAGACCCAGTACTTC.

The chain carries TRBV4-1 and TRBJ2-1, with TRBD2 matching over 7 bases. From germline, CDR1 is MGHRA and CDR2 YSYEKL. CDR3 size: 15 residues. J lost 3 bases, V lost 2 bases, and 4 bases had no gene match. This chain's CDR3 is CASSQPRDYYNEQFF. The DNA for the CDR3 is TGCGCCAGCAGCCAACCGAGGGACTACTACAATGAGCAGTTCTTC.

This chain uses TRBV30 with TRBJ1-4, with TRBD1 as a possible D gene (5 bases). The CDR3 sequence is 13 residues long. The germline V and J ends were trimmed by 5 bases and 7 bases, with 14 bases remaining between them. Germline V gives CDR1 GTSNPN, CDR2 SVGIG (reference sequence). The CDR3 DNA reads as TGTGCCTGGTCTCGGGGGGTGGGTGAAAAACTGTTTTTT. Its translation: CAWSRGVGEKLFF.

The rearrangement links TRBV4-1 to TRBJ2-6; maybe TRBD2 (6 bases). The germline V and J ends were trimmed by 0 bases and 2 bases, with 14 bases remaining between them. This CDR3 is 18 amino acids long. From germline, CDR1 is MGHRA and CDR2 YSYEKL. The CDR3 sequence is CASSQEGFGGTGANVLTF. DNA for the CDR3: TGCGCCAGCAGCCAAGAAGGGTTCGGCGGGACTGGGGCCAACGTCCTGACTTTC.

The J gene is TRBJ2-1, the V gene TRBV28; 11 nucleotides line up with TRBD2. In germline, CDR1 is MDHEN, CDR2 SYDVKM. With 3 bases clipped from V and 5 bases from J, the junction kept 6 bases outside the gene matches. The length of the CDR3 is 16 residues. The CDR3 DNA reads as TGTGCCAGCAGTTTGTACGGGACTAGCGGAAACAATGAGCAGTTCTTC. Protein sequence: CASSLYGTSGNNEQFF.

V gene TRBV28 combines with J gene TRBJ1-2, with D tentatively TRBD1 (6 bases). The CDR3 spans 15 residues. The germline CDR1 and CDR2 sequences are MDHEN and SYDVKM. The V end lost 3 bases, the J end lost 2 bases, and 13 bases lay between the germline ends. In DNA form, the CDR3 reads TGTGCCAGCAGTTTCCCCGGACAGACCAACTATGGCTACACCTTC. Its protein product is CASSFPGQTNYGYTF.

V gene TRBV6-5 combines with J gene TRBJ2-2; D is possibly TRBD2 (5 bases). V was clipped by 2 bases and J by 5 bases, with 9 bases between them. This CDR3 region has 14 residues. Germline loops: CDR1 MNHEY, CDR2 SVGAGI. The CDR3 spells CASSYDYLTGELFF. CDR3 in DNA: TGTGCCAGCAGTTACGACTACCTAACCGGGGAGCTGTTTTTT.

The chain links TRBV18 to TRBJ2-3; D possibly corresponds to TRBD2 (6 bases). The CDR3 covers 16 residues. The germline gives CDR1 KGHSH, CDR2 LQKENI. V dropped 1 base and J dropped 0 bases, with 11 bases sitting between them. The CDR3 loop is CASSPQGLSSTDTQYF. CDR3 DNA: TGTGCCAGCTCACCACAGGGACTCAGTAGCACAGATACGCAGTATTTT.

As concerns this clone: The junction departs from germline at one end; a sequencing error may be responsible. The genes are TRBV5-5 and TRBJ1-3; D might be TRBD1 (5 bases). Germline V gene lookup returns CDR1 SGHKS and CDR2 YYEKEE (reference sequence). The CDR3 length is 14 residues. The CDR3 here is CASSLGGVGDTIYF. Written as DNA, the CDR3 is TGTGCCAGCAGCTTGGGGGGCGTTGGAGACACCATATATTTT.

This chain connects TRBV7-2 to TRBJ1-5, with D possibly matching TRBD1 (6 bases). Germline CDR1 reads SGHTA; CDR2 reads FQGNSA. The CDR3 runs 13 residues. Trimming shortened V by 10 bases and J by 1 base, and 11 bases separated the two germline ends. CDR3 sequence (DNA): TGTGCCATCCGGACAGAGAGCAATCAGCCCCAGCATTTT. Amino acids: CAIRTESNQPQHF.